Listed below are T cell receptor beta chains from one sample, sequenced in a study of OX40 agonist ivuxolimab in advanced cancers. The method was immunoSEQ multiplex PCR; TCRdb's version includes in-frame clones alone and lacks a portion of them. The sample records about 36,000 clones, less than 80% being singletons. This specimen was CD4+ or CD8+ T cells sorted from blood, taken in a trial of the OX40 agonist ivuxolimab. These receptors all come from an adult with an advanced solid tumor such as melanoma, head and neck, liver or kidney cancer. CDR3s include the opening cysteine and the closing phenylalanine or tryptophan. Fields, in order: D gene, V gene, clone size, J gene, CDR3 DNA, CDR3 protein. D genes are given only for firm matches. A row's size may be missing; if present it is once, few, many or a size class.

D: TRBD2; V: TRBV27; size: .; J: TRBJ2-1; DNA: TGTGCCAGCAGTACGAGTGGACTAGCGGCAAATGAGCAGTTCTTC; CDR3: CASSTSGLAANEQFF
D: .; V: TRBV27; size: few; J: TRBJ1-2; DNA: TGTGCCAGCAGCCCATGGCGGACGTATGGCTACACCTTC; CDR3: CASSPWRTYGYTF
D: TRBD2; V: TRBV4-1; size: .; J: TRBJ2-5; DNA: TGCGCCAGCAGCCACACCGTACTAGCGGGTGCTCAAGAGACCCAGTACTTC; CDR3: CASSHTVLAGAQETQYF
D: .; V: TRBV6-1; size: .; J: TRBJ2-4; DNA: TGTGCCAGCAGCAACAGTATCTTTCAGTACTTC; CDR3: CASSNSIFQYF
D: TRBD1; V: TRBV6-5; size: .; J: TRBJ1-5; DNA: TGTGCCAGCAGTGGGACAGGGCGAGGAAATCAGCCCCAGCATTTT; CDR3: CASSGTGRGNQPQHF
D: .; V: TRBV5-8; size: .; J: TRBJ1-1; DNA: TGTGCCAGCAGGGGTTGGAACACTGAAGCTTTCTTT; CDR3: CASRGWNTEAFF
D: TRBD1; V: TRBV18; size: .; J: TRBJ2-7; DNA: TGTGCCAGCTCATCGGGGACAGGGAATCTCGACGAGCAGTACTTC; CDR3: CASSSGTGNLDEQYF
D: .; V: TRBV19; size: .; J: TRBJ2-2; DNA: TGTGCCAGTACCGCACAGGTAAACACCGGGGAGCTGTTTTTT; CDR3: CASTAQVNTGELFF
D: .; V: TRBV6-1; size: .; J: TRBJ2-2; DNA: TGTGCCAGCAGCTTCAGTACCGGGGAGCTGTTTTTT; CDR3: CASSFSTGELFF
D: TRBD2; V: TRBV7-9; size: .; J: TRBJ2-3; DNA: TGTGCCAGCAGCTACAATCTAGCGGTTCCTGGGGGTACGCAGTATTTT; CDR3: CASSYNLAVPGGTQYF
D: .; V: TRBV20-1; size: .; J: TRBJ1-4; DNA: TGCAGTTGGAGAGTCTCTGAAAAACTGTTTTTT; CDR3: CSWRVSEKLFF
D: .; V: TRBV7-2; size: .; J: TRBJ1-1; DNA: TGTGCCAGCGCGGGACGGGGGGGCACTGAAGCTTTCTTT; CDR3: CASAGRGGTEAFF
D: .; V: TRBV27; size: .; J: TRBJ1-1; DNA: TGTGCCAGCAGTTTATCGGGGTTTGGTGCCACTGAAGCTTTCTTT; CDR3: CASSLSGFGATEAFF
D: TRBD1; V: TRBV11-2; size: .; J: TRBJ2-5; DNA: TGTGCCAGCAGCCCCGTGCGAAAAGGGGGCATCCAAGAGACCCAGTACTTC; CDR3: CASSPVRKGGIQETQYF
D: .; V: TRBV7-9; size: .; J: TRBJ2-3; DNA: TGTGCCAGCAGTTCGTTTGCGGGGGCTGGCGCAGATACGCAGTATTTT; CDR3: CASSSFAGAGADTQYF
D: .; V: TRBV5-6; size: .; J: TRBJ2-3; DNA: TGTGCCAGCAGCAAGACAGATACGCAGTATTTT; CDR3: CASSKTDTQYF
D: .; V: TRBV30; size: .; J: TRBJ2-2; DNA: TGTGCCTCCCAGGGGGAGGGCCGGGGGGAGCTGTTTTTT; CDR3: CASQGEGRGELFF
D: TRBD2; V: TRBV2; size: .; J: TRBJ2-3; DNA: TGTGCCAGCAGTGACACTAGCGGGAGCCTGGGTACGCAGTATTTT; CDR3: CASSDTSGSLGTQYF
D: .; V: TRBV10-1; size: few; J: TRBJ2-2; DNA: TGCGCCAGCACTTCTCTCGACAACACCGGGGAGCTGTTTTTT; CDR3: CASTSLDNTGELFF
D: .; V: TRBV6-5; size: .; J: TRBJ2-1; DNA: TGTGCCAGCTCGGTTAGCGGAGACCAGCAGTTCTTC; CDR3: CASSVSGDQQFF
D: .; V: TRBV27; size: once; J: TRBJ1-4; DNA: TGTGCCAGCAGTTCCTACAGTACAACTAATGAAAAACTGTTTTTT; CDR3: CASSSYSTTNEKLFF
D: TRBD1; V: TRBV28; size: .; J: TRBJ2-7; DNA: TGTGCCAGCAGTACCCTAGGACAGGGTAGGGCGTACGAGCAGTACTTC; CDR3: CASSTLGQGRAYEQYF
D: TRBD1; V: TRBV6-5; size: .; J: TRBJ2-3; DNA: TGTGCCAGCAGTTACGGGACAGGGGACACAGATACGCAGTATTTT; CDR3: CASSYGTGDTDTQYF